A selection of T cell receptor beta chains follows, all from one sample in a study of blood T cell repertoires in COVID-19. TCRdb's copy holds only in-frame clones and misses some; the assay was immunoSEQ multiplex PCR. The sample lists 70,000 or so clones; approximately 78% were seen once. The sequenced sample consisted of peripheral blood. Receptor source: a human donor in a cohort sampled during active COVID-19. The CDR3 runs from the conserved cysteine through the conserved F or W. D genes are given only for firm matches. For some rows the clone size is stated as once, few or many, or as a class when expanded; others skip it.

v_call	j_call	clone_size	d_call	cdr3_nt	cdr3_aa
TRBV7-8	TRBJ2-5	once	TRBD2	TGTGCCAGCAGCCCAGGACTAGCGGGAGAAGAGACCCAGTACTTC	CASSPGLAGEETQYF
TRBV6-6	TRBJ2-2	once	.	TGTGCCAGCAGTTACCTCCGTCCCCCCGACACCGGGGAGCTGTTTTTT	CASSYLRPPDTGELFF
TRBV15	TRBJ1-1	few	.	TGTGCCACCAGCCGAGGAGCGAACACTGAAGCTTTCTTT	CATSRGANTEAFF
TRBV19	TRBJ2-1	.	TRBD1	TGTGCCAGTAGTATAGATCTCGGGACAGGCGGCGCGACCAATGAGCAGTTCTTC	CASSIDLGTGGATNEQFF
TRBV28	TRBJ1-2	.	TRBD1	TGTGCCAGCAGTTCGGGACAGGGGTACTATGGCTACACCTTC	CASSSGQGYYGYTF
TRBV29-1	TRBJ1-2	.	.	TGCAGCGGCCAGGACAGCTATGGCTACACCTTC	CSGQDSYGYTF
TRBV6-2/TRBV6-3	TRBJ2-1	.	TRBD2	TGTGCCAGCAGTTACGAAGGACTAGCGGGAGGATCCAATGAGCAGTTCTTC	CASSYEGLAGGSNEQFF
TRBV29-1	TRBJ1-1	.	TRBD1	TGCAGCGCTGGGACAGAGGGGGGTCGGAACACTGAAGCTTTCTTT	CSAGTEGGRNTEAFF
TRBV5-5	TRBJ1-2	.	.	TGTGCCAGCAGCTTTCAGGGCGAGATCGGCTACACCTTC	CASSFQGEIGYTF
TRBV30	TRBJ1-4	few	TRBD1	TGTGCCTGGAGCTCAGGGGGGTTCGGAACTAATGAAAAACTGTTTTTT	CAWSSGGFGTNEKLFF
TRBV28	TRBJ2-1	.	TRBD2	TGTGCCAGCAGGACTAGCGGGAGGACCCGGGGGGATGAGCAGTTCTTC	CASRTSGRTRGDEQFF
TRBV27	TRBJ1-2	.	.	TGTGCCAGCAGTCGACAGGCTACTAACTATGGCTACACCTTC	CASSRQATNYGYTF
TRBV5-1	TRBJ2-5	.	.	TGCGCCAGCAGCTTGCAAGACAGGCAAGAGACCCAGTACTTC	CASSLQDRQETQYF
TRBV20-1	TRBJ2-2	.	.	TGCAGTGCTAGTGCCAGGGCTGGGGAGCTGTTTTTT	CSASARAGELFF
TRBV18	TRBJ2-2	.	TRBD1	TGTGCCAGCTCACCACCGGGGAACAGGGGCACCGGGGAGCTGTTTTTT	CASSPPGNRGTGELFF
TRBV5-1	TRBJ2-6	once	.	TGCGCCAGCAGCGCCGGAACAGGGCCTGGGGCCAACGTCCTGACTTTC	CASSAGTGPGANVLTF
TRBV11-2	TRBJ2-7	.	.	TGTGCCAGCAGACCCGGGACACTACTGTACGAGCAGTACTTC	CASRPGTLLYEQYF
TRBV5-6	TRBJ1-1	.	TRBD1	TGTGCCAGCACACATACAGGGGGCAACACTGAAGCTTTCTTT	CASTHTGGNTEAFF
TRBV27	TRBJ1-2	.	.	TGTGCCAGCACCCTAGGGATAGGGCGAGAGGGAGGCTACACCTTC	CASTLGIGREGGYTF
TRBV27	TRBJ2-3	.	.	TGTGCCAGCAGTCTGTTCTTAGTTTCCGATACGCAGTATTTT	CASSLFLVSDTQYF
TRBV4-1	TRBJ1-5	.	.	TGCGCCAGCAGCCAAGATCCGGGAGGGGACGGCAATCAGCCCCAGCATTTT	CASSQDPGGDGNQPQHF
TRBV24-1	TRBJ1-1	once	TRBD1	TGTGCCACCAGTGATTCCGGACAGGGTTTAGGTGACACTGAAGCTTTCTTT	CATSDSGQGLGDTEAFF
TRBV2	TRBJ2-7	.	TRBD2	TGTGCCAGCAGTGAATTACTAGCGGGAGGCGAGCAGTACTTC	CASSELLAGGEQYF
TRBV20-1	TRBJ2-1	.	.	TGCAGTGCTAGTGAGCGGGCTAGGAATGAGCAGTTCTTC	CSASERARNEQFF
TRBV4-2	TRBJ2-7	few	.	TGTGCCAGCAGCCCGGGACTGGGCTACGAGCAGTACTTC	CASSPGLGYEQYF
TRBV4-1	TRBJ2-7	.	TRBD2	TGCGCCAGCAGGGGAGCGGGAGGATCTTACGAGCAGTACTTC	CASRGAGGSYEQYF
TRBV5-1	TRBJ2-7	.	.	TGCGCCAGCAGTTCTAACTACGAGCAGTACTTC	CASSSNYEQYF
TRBV10-3	TRBJ1-3	.	.	TGTGCCATCAGTGAAACAGGCGGCTCTGGAAACACCATATATTTT	CAISETGGSGNTIYF
TRBV10-1	TRBJ2-7	.	.	TGCGCCAGCAGTCCTGGCCAAGCGACCTCCTACGAGCAGTACTTC	CASSPGQATSYEQYF
TRBV6-6	TRBJ2-2	.	.	TGTGCCAGCAGTTCCGGGACTTCTAACACCGGGGAGCTGTTTTTT	CASSSGTSNTGELFF
TRBV5-8	TRBJ1-1	.	TRBD1	TGTGCCAGCATCTCGGGACAGGTGAACACTGAAGCTTTCTTT	CASISGQVNTEAFF
TRBV5-4	TRBJ2-7	.	TRBD2	TGTGCCAGCAGCTTGGGGGTAGCGGGAGGTCTTTCCTACGAGCAGTACTTC	CASSLGVAGGLSYEQYF
TRBV9	TRBJ2-5	.	TRBD2	TGTGCCAGCAGCTCGGGACTAGCGACAGGGGCCCAGTACTTC	CASSSGLATGAQYF
TRBV28	TRBJ2-1	.	TRBD2	TGTGCCAGCAGAACTAGCGGGAAGGTCTATGAGCAGTTCTTC	CASRTSGKVYEQFF